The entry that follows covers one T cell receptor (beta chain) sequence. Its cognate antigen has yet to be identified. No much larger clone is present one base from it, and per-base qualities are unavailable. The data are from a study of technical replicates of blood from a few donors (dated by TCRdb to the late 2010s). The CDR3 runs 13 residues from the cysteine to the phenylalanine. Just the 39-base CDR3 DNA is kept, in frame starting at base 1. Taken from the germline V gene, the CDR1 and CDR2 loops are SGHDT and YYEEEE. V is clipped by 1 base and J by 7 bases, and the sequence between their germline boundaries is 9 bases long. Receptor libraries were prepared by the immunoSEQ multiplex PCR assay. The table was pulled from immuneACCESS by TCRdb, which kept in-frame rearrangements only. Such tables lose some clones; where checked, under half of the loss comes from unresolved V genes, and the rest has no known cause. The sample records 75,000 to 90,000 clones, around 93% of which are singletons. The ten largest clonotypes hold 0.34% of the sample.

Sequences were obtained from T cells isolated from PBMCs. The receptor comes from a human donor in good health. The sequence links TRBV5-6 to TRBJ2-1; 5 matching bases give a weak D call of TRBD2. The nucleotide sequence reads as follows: TGTGCCAGCAGCTTGATCTGGGAGAATGAGCAGTTCTTC. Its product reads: CASSLIWENEQFF.